The clone carrying this T cell receptor (beta chain) was found many times. What it recognizes is unknown. At one of its ends the junction is not consistent with the germline gene, which may arise from a read error. The data are from a study of T cell repertoires in cytomegalovirus infection. Findings and limits, study-wide: Dominant in the ex vivo response were TCR beta clonotypes restricted by HLA-C and specific for CMV.

One entry per CDR3 protein results from TCRdb running MiXCR on the reads. The table shows about 310,000 distinct CDR3 sequences, with 25% occurring only once. Germline V gene sequence: CDR1 MNHNS, CDR2 SASEGT. This CDR3 contains 17 residues. The receptor was isolated from a human donor in good health (CMV status not recorded). Some clones in this sample may be carry-over from other donors' samples. The chain uses TRBV6-1 and TRBJ2-6; 10 bases line up with TRBD1. This material consisted of cultured PBMCs, taken from culture after CMV antigen stimulation. The CDR3: CASTKTGGVSRANVLTF. CDR3 sequence (DNA): TGTGCCAGCACCAAGACAGGGGGCGTCTCTCGGGCCAACGTCCTGACTTTC.